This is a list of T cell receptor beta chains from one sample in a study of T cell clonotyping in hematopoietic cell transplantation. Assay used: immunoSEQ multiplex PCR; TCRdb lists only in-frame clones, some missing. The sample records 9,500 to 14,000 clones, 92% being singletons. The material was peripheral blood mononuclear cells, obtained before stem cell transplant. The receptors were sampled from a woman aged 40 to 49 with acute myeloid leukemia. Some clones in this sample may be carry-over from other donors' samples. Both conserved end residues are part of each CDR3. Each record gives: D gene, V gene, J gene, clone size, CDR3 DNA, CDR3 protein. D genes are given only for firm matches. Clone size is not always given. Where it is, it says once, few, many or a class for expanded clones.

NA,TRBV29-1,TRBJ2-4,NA,TGCAGCGTTGAAGCTGGGATAGCCAAAAACATTCAGTACTTC,CSVEAGIAKNIQYF
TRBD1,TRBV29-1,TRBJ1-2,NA,TGCAGCGTTGGGGACAGAGACTATGGCTACACCTTC,CSVGDRDYGYTF
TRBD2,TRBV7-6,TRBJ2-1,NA,TGTGCCAGCAGGCAACTAGCGGGAGGGCCCCTCAATGAGCAGTTCTTC,CASRQLAGGPLNEQFF
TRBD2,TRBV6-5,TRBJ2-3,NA,TGTGCCTCGAAGACTAGCCTGACGGATACGCAGTATTTT,CASKTSLTDTQYF
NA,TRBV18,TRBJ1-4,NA,TGTGCCAGCTCCATTTCACGCGGACCAAATGAAAAACTGTTTTTT,CASSISRGPNEKLFF
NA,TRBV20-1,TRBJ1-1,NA,TGCAGTGCTAGTTTCGGTGCTGAAGCTTTCTTT,CSASFGAEAFF
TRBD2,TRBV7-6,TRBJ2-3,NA,TGTGCCAGCAGCTTCCGTTGGGAGGGCCAATTTTCAGATACGCAGTATTTT,CASSFRWEGQFSDTQYF
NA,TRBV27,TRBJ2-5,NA,TGTGCCAGCTCCCCCCAGGGCCAAGAGACCCAGTACTTC,CASSPQGQETQYF
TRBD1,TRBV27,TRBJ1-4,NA,TGTGCCAGCAGTTTATTGGGACAGGGGAATGAAAAACTGTTTTTT,CASSLLGQGNEKLFF
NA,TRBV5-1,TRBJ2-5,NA,TGCGCCAGCAGCTTTAGTCCCGCCACCCACCGCCAAGAGACCCAGTACTTC,CASSFSPATHRQETQYF
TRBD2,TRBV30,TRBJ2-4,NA,TGTGCCTGGAGTGAGACTAGCGGGAGAAACATTCAGTACTTC,CAWSETSGRNIQYF
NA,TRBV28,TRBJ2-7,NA,TGTGCCAGCAGAGGGTTTGCCTACGAGCAGTACTTC,CASRGFAYEQYF
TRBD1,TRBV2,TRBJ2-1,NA,TGTGCCAGCAGAGGGACAGGGGACAATGAGCAGTTCTTC,CASRGTGDNEQFF
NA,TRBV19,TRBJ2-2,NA,TGTGCCAGTAGTACAGACAGTCACGGGGAGCTGTTTTTT,CASSTDSHGELFF
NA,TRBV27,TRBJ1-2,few,TGTGCCAGCAGGAGACAGGCTAACTATGGCTACACCTTC,CASRRQANYGYTF
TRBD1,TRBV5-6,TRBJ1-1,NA,TGTGCCAGCAGCGAAGTTCCAGGGGGCAACACTGAAGCTTTCTTT,CASSEVPGGNTEAFF
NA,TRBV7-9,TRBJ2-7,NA,TGTGCCAGCAGCTTCGGTAGCGGAAAGTACGAGCAGTACTTC,CASSFGSGKYEQYF
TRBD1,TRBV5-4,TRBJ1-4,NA,TGTGCCAGCAGCTTGGGACAGGGGAGAAGTTACGAAAAACTGTTTTTT,CASSLGQGRSYEKLFF
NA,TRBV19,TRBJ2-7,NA,TGTGCCAGTAGTATTTCGGGACTTCCCTACGAGCAGTACTTC,CASSISGLPYEQYF
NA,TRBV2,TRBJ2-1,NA,TGTGCCAGCGGAGGGTGGAGAGACAATGAGCAGTTCTTC,CASGGWRDNEQFF
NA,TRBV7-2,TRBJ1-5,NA,TGTGCCAGCAGCCTGTGGGGTAATCAGCCCCAGCATTTT,CASSLWGNQPQHF
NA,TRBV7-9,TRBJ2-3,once,TGTGCCAGCAGCTTACTCGCGGACCCTCGGACAGATACGCAGTATTTT,CASSLLADPRTDTQYF
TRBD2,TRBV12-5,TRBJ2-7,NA,TGTGCTAGTGGTCCTATAGCGGGAGCTCTCTACGAGCAGTACTTC,CASGPIAGALYEQYF
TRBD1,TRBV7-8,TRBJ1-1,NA,TGTGCCAGCAGCCCACAGGGGGCCCTAAACACTGAAGCTTTCTTT,CASSPQGALNTEAFF
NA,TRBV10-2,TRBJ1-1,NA,TGCGCCGCCCGATTGACAGACACTGAAGCTTTCTTT,CAARLTDTEAFF
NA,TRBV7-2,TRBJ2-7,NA,TGTGCCAGCAGCTTATTTGGACCGTCTACCTACGAGCAGTACTTC,CASSLFGPSTYEQYF
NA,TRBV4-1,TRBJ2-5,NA,TGCGCCAGCAGCCAAGTCTTGGGGCCGCAAGAGACCCAGTACTTC,CASSQVLGPQETQYF
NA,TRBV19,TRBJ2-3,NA,TGTGCCAGTAGAGCCCCGCTGAGGGGAACCACAGATACGCAGTATTTT,CASRAPLRGTTDTQYF
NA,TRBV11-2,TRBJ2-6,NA,TGTGCCAGCAGCGCCCGGCGACTGGGCTCTGGGGCCAACGTCCTGACTTTC,CASSARRLGSGANVLTF